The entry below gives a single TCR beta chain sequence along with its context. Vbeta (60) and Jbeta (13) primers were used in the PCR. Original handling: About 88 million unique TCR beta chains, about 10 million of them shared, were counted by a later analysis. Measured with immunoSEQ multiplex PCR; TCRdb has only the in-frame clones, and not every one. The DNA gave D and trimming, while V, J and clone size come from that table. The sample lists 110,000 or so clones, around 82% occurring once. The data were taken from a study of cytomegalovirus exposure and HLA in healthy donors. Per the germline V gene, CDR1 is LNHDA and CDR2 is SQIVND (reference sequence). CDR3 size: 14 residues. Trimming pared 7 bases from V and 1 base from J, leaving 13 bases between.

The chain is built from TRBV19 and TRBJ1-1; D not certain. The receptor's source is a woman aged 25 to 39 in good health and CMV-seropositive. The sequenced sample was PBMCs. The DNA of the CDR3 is TGTGCCAGTAAACCGCTTCCGGGGAACACTGAAGCTTTCTTT. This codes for CASKPLPGNTEAFF.